This T cell receptor beta chain is drawn from a study of T cell changes during pregnancy in multiple sclerosis. The CDR3 is 17 residues long. Clones were sequenced by immunoSEQ multiplex PCR, and TCRdb holds only the in-frame ones, with some missing. The data show tens of thousands of clones, with around 89% seen just once and under 3.5% held by the top ten. The rearrangement joins TRBV1 to TRBJ1-6; the D segment call TRBD1 is taken from the table without a DNA check. TRBV1 is designated a pseudogene. This TCR derives from a female donor in good health, enrolled as a control in a pregnancy study. This specimen was CD4+ T cells from peripheral blood mononuclear cells, taken in the first trimester of pregnancy. The CDR3 region is CTIPDRGTSSYNSPLHF. The CDR3 DNA sequence: TGCACCATCCCTGACAGGGGCACGAGCTCCTATAATTCACCCCTCCACTTT.